Detailed here is one T cell receptor (beta chain). The clone's antigen remains unknown. No base qualities exist here, and no much larger clone lies one base off it. The collaborating institutions used their own protocols to collect whole blood in K2EDTA tubes. Collaborator samples were shipped for TCRbeta analysis as frozen whole blood, isolated PBMCs, or DNA extracted from either sample type. These data come from a study of blood T cell repertoires in COVID-19 (TCRdb year 2020). About the study as a whole: Samples covering the acute and convalescent phases of COVID-19 were provided by collaborators in the United States, Italy and Spain. A de-identified subject ID, COVID-19 status, age in years and sex were almost always included in the sample metadata. Samples came from the ongoing ImmuneRACE study (first 160 participants) plus 1,254 subjects from 6 global collaborators. The material from the prospective study consisted of cDNA or gDNA derived from T cells, B-cell-depleted T cells, or PBMCs. The dataset comprised deeply sampled blood TCRbeta repertoires from subjects exposed to, actively infected with, or recovered from COVID-19. The repertoires were released in a freely available public database meant as a resource for research on the immune response to SARS-CoV-2. Where available, HLA class I and class II types were obtained from metadata supplied by the sample provider rather than from assay-based typing. Overall study results and their limits: The amount of clinical and demographic metadata varied by source and participant and was provided uncurated.

TCRbeta CDR3 regions were amplified from genomic DNA by means of the immunoSEQ Assay, a bias-controlled multiplex PCR. The authors processed their data as follows. Nucleated cell counts per sample were estimated from amplification of reference gene primers within the assay. To quantify the absolute abundance of each unique TCRbeta CDR3 rearrangement, sequence reads were collapsed and filtered. For each sample, productive Simpson clonality was calculated by taking the square root of Simpson's diversity index across productive rearrangements. TCRdb provides this immuneACCESS table in a form limited to in-frame rearrangements. Some clones are lacking; in checked studies, under half of them reflect an unresolved V gene, and why the rest are absent is not known. V, J and clone size were drawn from that table, and D and trimming were deduced from the DNA. Counted in this sample were more than 95,000 clones; 65% to 90% of them appeared once. Jointly, the top ten make up about 7% of the sample.

Sequences SGDLS (CDR1) and YYNGEE (CDR2) are obtained from the germline V gene. From its cysteine to its phenylalanine, the CDR3 spans 16 amino acids. The entry retains the CDR3 DNA only, 48 bases that are in frame from base 1. Unmatched junction bases come to 8, with V trimmed by 0 bases and J by 4 bases. Material for sequencing was peripheral blood. Recombination joined TRBV9 with TRBJ1-1; 8 bases in the junction line up with TRBD1. This TCR was recovered from a man older than 75 with active or convalescent COVID-19. The sequence in DNA is TGTGCCAGCAGCGTAGGAATAAGGACAGGGAGCACTGAAGCTTTCTTT. This gives the protein CASSVGIRTGSTEAFF.